This TCR beta chain was sequenced in a study of T cell responses to AZD1222 COVID-19 vaccine. Study overall: Combined were second doses at about 4 or about 12 weeks.

Study results and caveats: The study found Spike-specific TCR breadth and depth rose after two AZD1222 doses. Donors skewed white British and female; clonal diversity was possibly underestimated.

TCRdb's copy holds only in-frame clones and misses some; the assay was immunoSEQ multiplex PCR. Among tens of thousands of clones, 70% to 90% were seen once, and the ten largest hold approximately 1.4%. Notes on this clone: Its antigen is currently unknown.

This TCR came from an adult in good health. The source was peripheral blood, collected on day 0 of AZD1222 vaccination.

This chain's CDR3 is CASSPGRNTEAFF. CDR3 in DNA: TGTGCCAGCAGCCCGGGGCGGAACACTGAAGCTTTCTTT. The chain recombines TRBV9 with TRBJ1-1; the D gene is possibly TRBD1 (5 bases). The length of the CDR3 is 13 residues. Germline-derived CDR1 and CDR2 are SGDLS and YYNGEE. V was shortened by 4 bases and J by 1 base, with 8 bases between the two germline ends.